One sample yielded the 10 T cell receptor beta chains listed below, sequenced in a study of CD8+ T cells in alopecia areata. Following RNA extraction, reverse transcription yielded cDNA that acted as the sequencing template. Profiled with immunoSEQ multiplex PCR; TCRdb holds only in-frame clones, not every one. The repertoire holds 95,000 to 150,000 clones, with around 48% as singletons. Input material: NKG2D-low CD8+ T cells sorted from blood. These receptors were taken from a human donor with alopecia areata.

The chain links TRBV30 to TRBJ2-1, with 8 bases fitting TRBD2. CDR3 size: 14 residues. Looked up from germline, CDR1 is GTSNPN and CDR2 is SVGIG (reference sequence). The chain's CDR3 is CAEERSGNYNEQFF. As DNA, the CDR3 is TGTGCGGAAGAGCGTAGCGGGAACTACAATGAGCAGTTCTTC.

This clone was seen more than once but under ten times. This specimen includes other DNA sequences encoding the same CDR3. The chain carries TRBV29-1 and TRBJ2-5, with D unresolved. Germline-derived CDR1 and CDR2 are SQVTM and ANQGSEA. CDR3 size: 11 residues. Trimming removed 6 bases at V and 5 bases at J, with 10 bases between. CDR3 bases: TGCAGCGTCGAACGGCTGGAGACCCAGTACTTC. It is translated as CSVERLETQYF.

The rearrangement uses TRBV20-1 and TRBJ2-7; D unresolved. The germline CDR1 and CDR2 sequences are DFQATT and SNEGSKA (reference sequence). This CDR3 contains 11 residues. The V end lost 5 bases, the J end lost 2 bases, and 7 bases lay between the germline ends. CDR3 bases: TGCAGTGCTCACCAGACCTACGAGCAGTACTTC. It yields the protein CSAHQTYEQYF.

The V gene is TRBV6-6, the J gene TRBJ2-1; 7 positions match TRBD2. Unmatched junction bases numbered 4, after V lost 7 bases and J lost 7 bases. This CDR3 comprises 12 residues. Germline CDR1 MNHNY, CDR2 SVGAGI (reference sequence). The CDR3 sequence: CASTHGGNEQFF. CDR3 bases: TGTGCCAGCACCCACGGGGGGAATGAGCAGTTCTTC.

This clone showed up just a few times. The chain carries TRBV28 and TRBJ2-3; possibly TRBD2 for D (6 bases). In germline, CDR1 is MDHEN, CDR2 SYDVKM. The CDR3 loop spans 16 amino acids. Trimming cost V 3 bases and J 0 bases, with 13 bases left between them. Here the CDR3 reads CASSLSAGTSTDTQYF. CDR3 bases: TGTGCCAGCAGTTTGAGTGCGGGGACTAGCACAGATACGCAGTATTTT.

The chain joins TRBV28 to TRBJ1-2; 8 bases are a match to TRBD1. In germline, CDR1 is MDHEN, CDR2 SYDVKM. The ends lost 6 bases at V and 4 bases at J; junction bases unmatched: 7. The CDR3 covers 14 residues. Here the CDR3 reads CASRKTGDRYGYTF. CDR3 bases: TGTGCCAGCAGGAAGACAGGGGATCGCTATGGCTACACCTTC.

J is TRBJ2-1 and V is TRBV5-7; TRBD1 matches at 11 bases. TRBV5-7 is flagged as an ORF with uncertain function. The CDR3 loop spans 16 amino acids. Trimming at V came to 5 bases and at J to 9 bases, leaving 13 bases not matched to a gene. The CDR3 loop reads CASRSKHLGQGGEQFF. The CDR3 bases are TGTGCCAGCAGATCTAAACATTTGGGACAGGGGGGTGAGCAGTTCTTC.

The chain combines TRBV27 with TRBJ2-1; D unresolved. Germline lookup yields CDR1 MNHEY and CDR2 SMNVEV (reference sequence). Trimming pared 5 bases from V and 6 bases from J, leaving 17 bases between. The CDR3 is made up of 15 amino acids. DNA for the CDR3: TGTGCCAGCAGTGGGTTCCCCTCCGAAGGCAATGAGCAGTTCTTC. Translation: CASSGFPSEGNEQFF.

The chain has TRBV29-1 and TRBJ1-3, with D maybe TRBD1 (6 bases). The CDR3 covers 15 residues. The V end lost 7 bases, the J end lost 1 base, and 17 bases lay between the germline ends. Germline-derived CDR1 and CDR2 are SQVTM and ANQGSEA. CDR3 residues: CSAEGQSLSGNTIYF. CDR3 DNA sequence: TGCAGCGCGGAAGGACAGTCCTTGTCTGGAAACACCATATATTTT.

This clone was counted only a few times. This chain uses TRBV14 with TRBJ2-5; D is undetermined. Germline CDR1 reads SGHDN; CDR2 reads FVKESK. The CDR3 is made up of 12 amino acids. The ends were cut back, 4 bases at V and 5 bases at J, with 8 bases in the middle. The CDR3: CASSPNGETQYF. CDR3 nucleotides: TGTGCCAGCAGCCCGAATGGCGAGACCCAGTACTTC.